One sample yielded the 27 T cell receptor beta chains listed below, sequenced in a study of T-cell reconstitution after alpha-beta-depleted transplantation in children. Unique molecular identifiers were incorporated during preparation of the TCRbeta library. TCRdb reprocessed the PCR reads with MiXCR, giving one entry per CDR3 protein. This sample has 600,000 to 700,000 distinct CDR3 sequences; 13% occur once, and the top ten carry 0.79%. Material: PBMCs, obtained before TCRalphabeta/CD19-depleted stem cell transplant. The receptors stem from a girl aged 2 to 9 with congenital amegakaryocytic thrombocytopenia, due to receive a stem cell transplant.

Only one count was recorded for this clonotype. V is TRBV2 and J is TRBJ2-7; D possibly corresponds to TRBD2 (6 bases). This CDR3 is built from 13 residues. Germline values: CDR1 SNHLY, CDR2 FYNNEI. Trimming cost V 4 bases and J 7 bases, with 14 bases left between them. The CDR3 sequence is CASSGARGWEQYF. In nucleotides, the CDR3 is TGTGCCAGCAGTGGAGCCCGGGGGTGGGAGCAGTACTTC.

This clonotype was counted at least ten times. The CDR3 DNA reads as TGCAGTGCTACCCCGGGACCCGAAACCAACAATGAGCAGTTCTTC. Residues: CSATPGPETNNEQFF. The chain has TRBV20-1 and TRBJ2-1, with D possibly called TRBD1 or TRBD2 (5 bases each). V was shortened by 4 bases and J by 5 bases, with 18 bases between the two germline ends. This CDR3 is built from 15 residues. CDR1 is DFQATT and CDR2 is SNEGSKA in the germline V gene (reference sequence).

This chain joins TRBV7-9 and TRBJ2-7; tentatively, D is TRBD2 (6 bases). CDR1 is SEHNR and CDR2 is FQNEAQ in the germline V gene (reference sequence). V lost 5 bases, J lost 5 bases, and 22 bases lay in between. This CDR3 is built from 16 residues. The CDR3 is CASSTTDNGRVHEQYF. CDR3 nucleotide sequence: TGTGCCAGCAGCACTACCGACAACGGGAGAGTCCACGAGCAGTACTTC. Using reference TRBV7-9 and TRBJ2-7 for the parts outside the CDR3, the full variable domain is DTGVSQNPRHKITKRGQNVTFRCDPISEHNRLYWYRQTLGQGPEFLTYFQNEAQLEKSRLLSDRFSAERPKGSFSTLEIQRTEQGDSAMYLCASSTTDNGRVHEQYFGPGTRLTVT.

There are many counts of this clonotype. J is TRBJ2-7 and V is TRBV6-5, with TRBD2 as a possible D gene (5 bases). CDR3 length: 17 amino acids. Germline CDR1 and CDR2: MNHEY and SVGAGI. The V and J ends lost 0 bases and 2 bases respectively, with 17 bases between them. CDR3 amino acids: CASSYSSYGLKAYEQYF. The DNA of the CDR3 is TGTGCCAGCAGTTACTCCTCTTATGGACTGAAAGCCTACGAGCAGTACTTC.

This clonotype occurred many times. The chain joins TRBV28 to TRBJ2-3, with no clear D. The CDR3 spans 13 residues. The V and J ends lost 7 bases and 1 base respectively, with 9 bases between them. CDR1 is MDHEN, CDR2 SYDVKM, per germline. In DNA, the CDR3 is TGTGCCAGCAATGGTGGGGGCACAGATACGCAGTATTTT. As protein: CASNGGGTDTQYF.

This clonotype has a handful of counts. The chain carries TRBV7-3 and TRBJ2-1; TRBD2 agrees at 12 bases. This CDR3 has 15 amino acids. V lost 5 bases and J lost 7; bases outside the gene matches: 6. The germline gives CDR1 SGHTA, CDR2 FQGTGA. The CDR3 coding sequence is TGTGCCAGCAGCCCAGGACTAGCGGGATGGAATGAGCAGTTCTTC. Amino acids: CASSPGLAGWNEQFF.

This clonotype came up a few times. The chain combines TRBV20-1 with TRBJ2-1; possibly TRBD2 for D (6 bases). Trimming left V 3 bases short and J 0 bases short, with 12 bases between. CDR1 and CDR2 from the germline V gene are DFQATT and SNEGSKA (reference sequence). CDR3 length: 15 residues. CDR3 loop: CSASLGTRSYNEQFF. CDR3 bases: TGCAGTGCTAGTCTGGGGACTCGCTCCTACAATGAGCAGTTCTTC.

This clonotype was detected ten times or more. V usage is TRBV29-1 and J usage is TRBJ2-7; 10 bases line up with TRBD2. Trimming cost V 7 bases and J 5 bases; bases outside gene matches: 8. CDR3 length: 13 residues. Germline CDR1 reads SQVTM; CDR2 reads ANQGSEA. This CDR3 is CSAVAGGGHEQYF. The CDR3 DNA follows: TGCAGCGCCGTAGCGGGAGGTGGCCACGAGCAGTACTTC.

The rearrangement joins TRBV5-1 to TRBJ2-3; D call uncertain. The CDR3 sequence is 14 residues long. The germline V gene encodes CDR1 SGHRS and CDR2 YFSETQ. Trimming pared 0 bases from V and 6 bases from J, leaving 11 bases between. The CDR3: CASSLANYVDTQYF. CDR3 in DNA: TGCGCCAGCAGCTTGGCCAACTACGTGGATACGCAGTATTTT.

This clonotype was picked up a small number of times. The V and J genes are TRBV12-3 or TRBV12-4 and TRBJ2-2; TRBD1 matches at 9 bases. The CDR3 is 15 residues long. V gave up 7 bases and J gave up 0 bases; unmatched junction bases: 3. The CDR3 region has the DNA TGTGCCAGCAAAGGGACAGGGCCGAACACCGGGGAGCTGTTTTTT. Protein product: CASKGTGPNTGELFF.

The chain employs TRBV7-9 and TRBJ2-5; maybe TRBD2 (5 bases). The CDR3 totals 11 residues. Germline CDR1 and CDR2: SEHNR and FQNEAQ (reference sequence). The V end was cut by 5 bases, the J end by 9 bases, with 10 bases between. The CDR3 nucleotides are TGTGCCAGCAGCGGTTTGGAGGCCCAGTACTTC. It encodes CASSGLEAQYF.

This clonotype was detected ten times or more. The chain is built from TRBV5-1 and TRBJ1-1; unclear D gene. The CDR3 runs 14 residues. The germline V gene encodes CDR1 SGHRS and CDR2 YFSETQ. V lost 0 bases and J lost 2, with 8 bases in between. CDR3 nucleotides: TGCGCCAGCAGCTTGGGTACAAGTAACACTGAAGCTTTCTTT. This translates into CASSLGTSNTEAFF.

This clonotype was seen more than once but under ten times. The gene calls are TRBV19 and TRBJ2-3; 9 nucleotides align to TRBD2. CDR3 length equals 16 residues. Trimming removed 6 bases from V and 0 bases from J; junction bases left unmatched: 7. Germline V gives CDR1 LNHDA, CDR2 SQIVND (reference sequence). CDR3 protein: CASSTYLAGSTDTQYF. As DNA, the CDR3 is TGTGCCAGTAGCACCTACCTAGCGGGAAGCACAGATACGCAGTATTTT.

This clonotype was seen ten or more times. The chain employs TRBV30 and TRBJ2-7; D is possibly TRBD2 (5 bases). This CDR3 comprises 14 residues. Germline V CDR1 and CDR2: GTSNPN, SVGIG (reference sequence). Trimming left V 3 bases short and J 2 bases short, with 14 bases between. CDR3 DNA sequence: TGTGCCTGGAGCACCGGTACGAGGGCCTACGAGCAGTACTTC. Translation: CAWSTGTRAYEQYF.

V and J are TRBV5-1 and TRBJ1-1; D gene uncertain. The CDR3 runs 13 residues. Germline V CDR1 and CDR2: SGHRS, YFSETQ. V was cut by 4 bases and J by 1 base, with 8 bases left in between. The CDR3 region is CASSIVRNTEAFF. The DNA for the CDR3 is TGCGCCAGCAGCATTGTCCGGAACACTGAAGCTTTCTTT. The whole variable domain, filled in from reference TRBV5-1 and TRBJ1-1, reads KAGVTQTPRYLIKTRGQQVTLSCSPISGHRSVSWYQQTPGQGLQFLFEYFSETQRNKGNFPGRFSGRQFSNSRSEMNVSTLELGDSALYLCASSIVRNTEAFFGQGTRLTVV.

This clonotype was observed at least ten times. The chain combines TRBV6-1 with TRBJ1-4, with D perhaps matching TRBD1 (6 bases). CDR3 size: 14 residues. The germline V gene encodes CDR1 MNHNS and CDR2 SASEGT. The V end was cut by 8 bases, the J end by 3 bases, with 13 bases between. Here the CDR3 reads CASGTGPPNEKLFF. The CDR3 DNA reads TGTGCCAGCGGTACAGGGCCGCCTAATGAAAAACTGTTTTTT.

The chain combines TRBV5-1 with TRBJ2-1; tentatively, D is TRBD2 (5 bases). In germline, CDR1 is SGHRS, CDR2 YFSETQ. V was shortened by 3 bases and J by 0 bases, with 13 bases between the two germline ends. The CDR3 consists of 16 residues. The CDR3 loop reads CASSSQLVSSYNEQFF. Here the CDR3 DNA reads TGCGCCAGCAGCTCCCAACTAGTTAGCTCCTACAATGAGCAGTTCTTC.

V gene TRBV5-1 combines with J gene TRBJ2-7, with 8 nucleotides matching TRBD1. Per the germline V gene, CDR1 is SGHRS and CDR2 is YFSETQ. The CDR3 totals 15 residues. With V trimmed by 4 bases and J by 5 bases, 11 bases remained unmatched. CDR3 coding DNA: TGCGCCAGCAGCGAGCGGACAGGGTTGAACCACGAGCAGTACTTC. Residues: CASSERTGLNHEQYF.

This clonotype was counted many times. The chain combines TRBV5-1 with TRBJ1-1; D is ambiguous. V shed 4 bases and J shed 5 bases, with 15 bases lying between them. The CDR3 has 14 amino acids. Germline CDR1 SGHRS, CDR2 YFSETQ. CDR3 coding DNA: TGCGCCAGCAGCCCAGGACGCCGGGGTACTGAAGCTTTCTTT. Residues: CASSPGRRGTEAFF.

V gene TRBV20-1 combines with J gene TRBJ2-1; 11 bases match TRBD2. CDR1 is DFQATT, CDR2 SNEGSKA, per germline (reference sequence). The CDR3 spans 15 residues. V trimming: 6 bases; J trimming: 3 bases; junction bases outside the gene matches: 7. Here the CDR3 DNA reads TGCAGTGCAACACCGACTAGCGGGATCTACAATGAGCAGTTCTTC. Translating gives CSATPTSGIYNEQFF.

This clonotype turned up a few times. V gene TRBV30 combines with J gene TRBJ2-2; 8 bases fit TRBD1. This CDR3 has 14 residues. V shed 4 bases, J shed 2 bases, and the junction held 3 bases outside the gene matches. Per germline, CDR1 GTSNPN and CDR2 SVGIG (reference sequence). The CDR3: CAWTGTGNTGELFF. The DNA for the CDR3 is TGTGCCTGGACAGGGACAGGCAACACCGGGGAGCTGTTTTTT.

This rearrangement joins TRBV12-3 or TRBV12-4 to TRBJ2-5; 7 bases fit TRBD2. The V gene end was trimmed by 3 bases and the J gene end by 3 bases; junction bases not matched to a gene: 7. This CDR3 contains 15 residues. The CDR3 DNA reads as TGTGCCAGCAGTTTCTGGAGCGGGGAAAAAGAGACCCAGTACTTC. Protein product: CASSFWSGEKETQYF.

The genes are TRBV5-1 and TRBJ1-1; a possible D gene is TRBD1 (5 bases). Trimming took 4 bases from V and 1 from J, leaving 11 bases between them. Germline CDR1 and CDR2: SGHRS and YFSETQ. The CDR3 consists of 14 residues. Written as DNA, the CDR3 is TGCGCCAGCAGCATCCAGGGCGCGAACACTGAAGCTTTCTTT. Protein product: CASSIQGANTEAFF.

V is TRBV28 and J is TRBJ1-5; D is uncertain. CDR1 is MDHEN and CDR2 is SYDVKM in the germline V gene. The CDR3 loop spans 15 amino acids. V shed 11 bases and J shed 0 bases, with 17 bases lying between them. CDR3 nucleotides: TGTGCCTACGGCCCTGCCGAGATTAGCAATCAGCCCCAGCATTTT. It specifies CAYGPAEISNQPQHF.

This clonotype was detected ten times or more. V and J are TRBV7-3 and TRBJ2-1, with 10 bases lining up with TRBD2. V gave up 5 bases and J gave up 9 bases; unmatched junction bases: 10. Germline-derived CDR1 and CDR2 are SGHTA and FQGTGA. The CDR3 has 15 residues. DNA of the CDR3: TGTGCCAGCAGCCTGCTAGCGGGAGAGGTTGGTGAGCAGTTCTTC. Its protein is CASSLLAGEVGEQFF. Filled out from reference TRBV7-3 and TRBJ2-1, the complete variable domain reads GAGVSQTPSNKVTEKGKYVELRCDPISGHTALYWYRQSLGQGPEFLIYFQGTGAADDSGLPNDRFFAVRPEGSVSTLKIQRTERGDSAVYLCASSLLAGEVGEQFFGPGTRLTVL.

The sample holds a few counts of this clonotype. The rearrangement links TRBV5-1 to TRBJ2-3; no reliable D call. Trimming pared 6 bases from V and 3 bases from J, leaving 8 bases between. From germline, CDR1 is SGHRS and CDR2 YFSETQ. This CDR3 has 12 residues. CDR3 protein: CASTRRTDTQYF. The DNA of the CDR3 is TGCGCCAGCACCAGACGGACAGATACGCAGTATTTT.

This clonotype was counted many times. The chain recombines TRBV5-5 with TRBJ2-1; D possibly corresponds to TRBD2 (6 bases). The V end lost 2 bases, the J end lost 6 bases, and 12 bases lay between the germline ends. Germline CDR1 is SGHKS and CDR2 is YYEKEE (reference sequence). There are 14 residues in the CDR3. The CDR3 DNA follows: TGTGCCAGCAGCTTCGAGGCGGGATTCAATGAGCAGTTCTTC. This sequence encodes CASSFEAGFNEQFF.